The entry below describes one TCR beta chain. The CDR3 runs to 12 residues. V was cut by 1 base and J by 4 bases, with 5 bases left in between. These data originate in a study of blood T cell repertoires in COVID-19. Those enrolled in Seattle joined during active infection and were followed longitudinally afterward. In the authors' workflow: Scientists estimated how many nucleated cells there were by amplifying reference gene primers. Assay used: immunoSEQ multiplex PCR; TCRdb lists only in-frame clones, some missing. V and J calls and clone size follow that table, whereas D and trimming were derived from the DNA. The table lists 200,000 to 300,000 clones, around 90% of them singletons, with 0.8% to 0.95% in the top ten.

This chain links TRBV5-3 with TRBJ2-5; tentative D call: TRBD2 (5 bases). TRBV5-3 is annotated as an ORF whose role is uncertain. The material sequenced was peripheral blood. This receptor was obtained from a man in his thirties or forties with COVID-19, enrolled during active disease. CDR3 sequence reads: CARSLTRETQYF. The CDR3 bases are TGTGCCAGAAGCTTGACTAGAGAGACCCAGTACTTC.